This T cell receptor beta chain was identified during a study of human T cells and chemical hapten exposure. Study-level findings and limits: Controls formed significantly fewer large CDR3 similarity clusters than expanded TCRs did. TCRs above 1 in 1000 frequency did not change with DPC sensitization.

Time point reported: patch test 2, 6 weeks after DPC sensitization. Treatment specified: therapeutic diphenylcyclopropenone sensitization with weekly scalp DPC. The total RNA was obtained from whole blood that was not fractionated. The study's library attached unique molecular identifiers to single cDNA molecules. Each CDR3 protein is one row after TCRdb ran MiXCR on the RACE reads. The table lists roughly 96,000 distinct CDR3 sequences, about 9.3% of them singletons, with 2% to 2.5% in the top ten. A note on this clonotype: Its antigen is still unknown.

Germline V gene sequence: CDR1 SNHLY, CDR2 FYNNEI. The length of the CDR3 is 14 residues. Losses at the gene ends were 3 bases for V and 2 bases for J; bases not matched to a gene: 3. The chain combines TRBV2 with TRBJ2-5, with 7 bases that match TRBD1. The material was whole blood, obtained in connection with sensitization to the hapten diphenylcyclopropenone (DPC). The TCR originated in a middle-aged woman with alopecia areata. Some clones in this sample may be carry-over from other donors' samples. The CDR3 spells CASSDRQGQETQYF. The CDR3 bases are TGTGCCAGCAGTGATCGACAGGGACAAGAGACCCAGTACTTC.